Each of the 27 T cell receptor beta chains below was sequenced from the same sample in a study of CXCR3-negative and CXCR3-positive naive CD8 T cells. UMI-labeled TRB cDNA libraries were prepared by 5' RACE. TCRdb processed the 5' RACE reads again and assigns one entry to each CDR3 protein, with no DNA. Seen in this sample are tens of thousands of distinct CDR3 sequences; the ten most common clones hold roughly 2.8%. Sequenced input: naive CXCR3- CD8+ T cells from blood. Described subset: CD45RO-CCR7+CD27+CD95- naive CD8+ T cells lacking CXCR3 (TNR3-). The origin of the receptors is a human donor in good health. Some clones in this sample may be carry-over from other donors' samples.

The rearrangement joins TRBV10-3 to TRBJ2-3; TCRdb's assignment of TRBD2 cannot be checked, as there is no DNA. The CDR3 has 14 residues. Germline assignment: CDR1 ENHRY and CDR2 SYGVKD. The CDR3 protein is CAIRGTSYTDTQYF.

This clonotype is called medium-sized based on its frequency. V gene TRBV29-1 combines with J gene TRBJ2-1. Germline V gives CDR1 SQVTM, CDR2 ANQGSEA. CDR3 length: 12 residues. CDR3 region: CSVVLIDNEQFF.

The rearrangement uses TRBV25-1 and TRBJ2-7; TCRdb lists TRBD1, though no DNA is available to test this call. From germline, CDR1 is MGHDK and CDR2 SYGVNS. The length of the CDR3 is 15 residues. CDR3 sequence reads: CASSEYIEGVYEQYF.

This chain connects TRBV20-1 to TRBJ2-1; no DNA is available, so the TRBD1 call from TCRdb remains unchecked. This CDR3 contains 14 residues. Germline V gives CDR1 DFQATT, CDR2 SNEGSKA (reference sequence). The CDR3 is CSARGGVSYNEQFF.

This sequence joins TRBV29-1 and TRBJ1-2; without DNA, the TCRdb call of TRBD1 cannot be checked. The CDR3 has 12 amino acids. Germline lookup yields CDR1 SQVTM and CDR2 ANQGSEA. CDR3 in amino acids: CSVAQDNYGYTF.

The chain is built from TRBV6-5 and TRBJ2-7. The germline V gene encodes CDR1 MNHEY and CDR2 SVGAGI. The CDR3 has 12 amino acids. CDR3 sequence: CASRAGWGEQYF.

The chain joins TRBV10-3 to TRBJ2-1; TCRdb indicates TRBD1, and absent DNA this call remains unverified. From germline, CDR1 is ENHRY and CDR2 SYGVKD. CDR3 size: 15 residues. The CDR3: CAISEIVRENNEQFF.

This chain links TRBV30 with TRBJ1-1. CDR3 length: 15 residues. Germline lookup yields CDR1 GTSNPN and CDR2 SVGIG (reference sequence). CDR3 residues: CAWSVRLERGVTSFF. Full variable domain (outside the CDR3, taken from reference TRBV30 and TRBJ1-1): SQTIHQWPATLVQPVGSPLSLECTVEGTSNPNLYWYRQAAGRGLQLLFYSVGIGQISSEVPQNLSASRPQDRQFILSSKKLLLSDSGFYLCAWSVRLERGVTSFFGQGTRLTVV.

This chain links TRBV6-2 or TRBV6-3 with TRBJ2-2. There are 14 residues in the CDR3. In germline, CDR1 is MNHEY, CDR2 SVGEGT. The CDR3 spells CASRKAANTGELFF.

The rearrangement uses TRBV4-3 and TRBJ2-7; lacking DNA, the TRBD1 call made by TCRdb goes unchecked. The CDR3 runs to 15 residues. Germline CDR1 is LGHNA and CDR2 is YSLEER. The CDR3 region is CASSQSMTGAYEQYF.

The genes are TRBV7-9 and TRBJ1-1; TCRdb indicates TRBD1, and absent DNA this call remains unverified. CDR3 length: 14 amino acids. Germline V gene data show CDR1 as SEHNR and CDR2 as FQNEAQ (reference sequence). The CDR3 reads CASSVDSAWAEAFF.

The chain is built from TRBV6-2 or TRBV6-3 and TRBJ2-7. The CDR3 runs to 11 residues. Germline CDR1 reads MNHEY; CDR2 reads SVGEGT. CDR3 region: CASADNYEQYF.

The rearrangement links TRBV20-1 to TRBJ2-2; as DNA is missing, the TRBD2 call by TCRdb cannot be tested. Germline V CDR1 and CDR2: DFQATT, SNEGSKA (reference sequence). This CDR3 has 13 amino acids. This CDR3 reads CSPGLANTGELFF.

The chain has TRBV6-5 and TRBJ2-3; the D gene TCRdb calls, TRBD2, cannot be checked with no DNA. The CDR3 spans 14 residues. Germline values: CDR1 MNHEY, CDR2 SVGAGI. The CDR3 spells CASSSSGAEDTQYF.

This chain uses TRBV28 with TRBJ2-7. The CDR3 covers 12 residues. Germline loops: CDR1 MDHEN, CDR2 SYDVKM. CDR3: CASSFVGLEQYF.

According to its frequency, this clonotype is medium-sized. CDR3 sequence reads: CASRPYPSKLRTDSNNEQFF. This chain connects TRBV12-2 to TRBJ2-1; TCRdb's D call, TRBD1, is unchecked because there is no DNA. TRBV12-2 represents a pseudogene. This CDR3 contains 20 residues.

CDR3 in amino acids: CSGLAGGPEQFF. The chain recombines TRBV20-1 with TRBJ2-1; the D gene TCRdb calls, TRBD2, cannot be checked with no DNA. Germline loops: CDR1 DFQATT, CDR2 SNEGSKA (reference sequence). The CDR3 contains 12 residues.

J is TRBJ2-3 and V is TRBV29-1; TCRdb reports TRBD2, a call that lacks DNA to check it against. The germline CDR1 and CDR2 sequences are SQVTM and ANQGSEA. The CDR3 has 14 amino acids. This CDR3 reads CSVTSGGSTDTQYF.

The J gene is TRBJ2-3, the V gene TRBV12-3 or TRBV12-4; TCRdb proposes TRBD1, but this gene call is untestable without DNA. CDR3 length: 15 residues. CDR3: CASSLTGGSTDTQYF.

The chain carries TRBV29-1 and TRBJ2-7; TCRdb names TRBD2, which stays unverified in the absence of DNA. CDR1 and CDR2 from the germline V gene are SQVTM and ANQGSEA. The CDR3 length is 13 residues. CDR3 residues: CSGTTSGRYEQYF.

The chain carries TRBV4-2 and TRBJ2-1; TCRdb's D call of TRBD1 is untestable without DNA. Germline CDR1 LGHNA, CDR2 YNFKEQ. The length of the CDR3 is 12 residues. CDR3 region: CASSGQGARQFF.

The chain carries TRBV10-3 and TRBJ2-3. The germline V gene has CDR1 ENHRY and CDR2 SYGVKD. The CDR3 extends over 15 amino acids. The CDR3 spells CAISEGITSTDTQYF.

The V and J genes are TRBV7-2 and TRBJ1-2; TCRdb proposes TRBD1, but this gene call is untestable without DNA. CDR3 length: 15 amino acids. CDR1 and CDR2 from the germline V gene are SGHTA and FQGNSA. The CDR3 region is CASSSGQGLLYGYTF.

V gene TRBV7-2 combines with J gene TRBJ2-1; the D gene TCRdb calls, TRBD2, cannot be checked with no DNA. The CDR3 is 15 residues long. In germline, CDR1 is SGHTA, CDR2 FQGNSA. CDR3 amino acids: CASSSSLAGGYEQFF.

This chain connects TRBV28 to TRBJ2-5; TCRdb names TRBD1, which stays unverified in the absence of DNA. CDR1 and CDR2 from the germline V gene are MDHEN and SYDVKM. This CDR3 is 17 amino acids long. The CDR3 sequence: CASSLWRGQGGQETQYF.

The V call is TRBV6-4, the J call TRBJ2-1; without DNA, the TCRdb call of TRBD2 cannot be checked. Germline V gene data show CDR1 as MRHNA and CDR2 as SNTAGT. This CDR3 spans 15 amino acids. CDR3 protein: CASSDPGLASNEQFF.

The CDR3 loop is CASSFHGGLEQYF. The rearrangement uses TRBV7-9 and TRBJ2-7; the D call of TRBD1 rests on TCRdb alone, since no DNA is present to check it. The CDR3 runs 13 residues. The V gene's germline CDR1 is SEHNR and CDR2 FQNEAQ (reference sequence).